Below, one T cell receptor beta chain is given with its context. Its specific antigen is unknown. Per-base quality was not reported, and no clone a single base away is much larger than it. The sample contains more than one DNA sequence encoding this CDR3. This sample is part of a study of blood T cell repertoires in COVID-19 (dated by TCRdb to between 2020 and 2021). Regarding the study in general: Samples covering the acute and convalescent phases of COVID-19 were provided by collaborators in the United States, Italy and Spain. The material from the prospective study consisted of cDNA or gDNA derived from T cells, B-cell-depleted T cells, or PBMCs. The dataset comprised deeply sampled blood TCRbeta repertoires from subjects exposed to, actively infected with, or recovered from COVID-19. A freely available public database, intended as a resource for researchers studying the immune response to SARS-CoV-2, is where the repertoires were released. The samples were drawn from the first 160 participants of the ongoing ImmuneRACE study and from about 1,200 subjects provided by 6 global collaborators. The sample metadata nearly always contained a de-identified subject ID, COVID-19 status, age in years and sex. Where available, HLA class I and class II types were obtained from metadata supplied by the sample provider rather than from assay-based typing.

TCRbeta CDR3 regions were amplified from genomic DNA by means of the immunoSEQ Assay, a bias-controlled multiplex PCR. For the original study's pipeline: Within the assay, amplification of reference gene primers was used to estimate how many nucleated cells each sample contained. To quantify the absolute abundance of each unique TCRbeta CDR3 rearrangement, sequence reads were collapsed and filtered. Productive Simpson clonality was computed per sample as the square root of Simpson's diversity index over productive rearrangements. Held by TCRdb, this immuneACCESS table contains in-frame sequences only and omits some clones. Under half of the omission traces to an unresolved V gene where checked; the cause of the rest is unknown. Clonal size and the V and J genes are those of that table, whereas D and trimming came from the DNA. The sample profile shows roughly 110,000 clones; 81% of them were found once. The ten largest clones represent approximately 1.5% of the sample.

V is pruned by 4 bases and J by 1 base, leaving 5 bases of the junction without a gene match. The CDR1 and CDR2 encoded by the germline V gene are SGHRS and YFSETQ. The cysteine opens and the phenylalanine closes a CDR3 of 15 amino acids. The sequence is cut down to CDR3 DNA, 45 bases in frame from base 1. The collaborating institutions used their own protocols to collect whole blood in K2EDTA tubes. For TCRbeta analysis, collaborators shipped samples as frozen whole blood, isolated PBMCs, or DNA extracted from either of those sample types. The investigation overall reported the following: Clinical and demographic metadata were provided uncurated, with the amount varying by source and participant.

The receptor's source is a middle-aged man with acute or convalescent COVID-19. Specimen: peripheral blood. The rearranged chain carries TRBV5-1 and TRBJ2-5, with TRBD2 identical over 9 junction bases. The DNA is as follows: TGCGCCAGCAGCAGGGGACTAGCACTCCAAGAGACCCAGTACTTC. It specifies CASSRGLALQETQYF.